Following are 10 T cell receptor beta chains from one sample sequenced in a study of tissue T cells after allogeneic stem cell transplantation. Clones were sequenced by immunoSEQ multiplex PCR, and TCRdb holds only the in-frame ones, with some missing. The sample contains 20,000 to 25,000 clones, roughly 72% of which appear only once. Sequencing input: spleen. All receptors come from a female BALB/c mouse in good health. MHC haplotype of the strain: H2-d.

A remark on this clone: Gene names refer to mouse genes. The read finishes 1 residue shy of the CDR3 end, and the germline J gene is used to complete it. This chain joins TRBV1 and TRBJ2-7, with D possibly being TRBD1 (6 bases). This CDR3 spans 14 amino acids. The V and J ends lost 0 bases and 0 bases respectively, with 6 bases between them. Germline values: CDR1 NSQYPW, CDR2 LRSPGD (reference sequence). This CDR3 is CTCSAEDSSYEQYF. The covered CDR3 bases are TGCACCTGCAGTGCAGAGGACAGCTCCTATGAACAGTAC.

As for this clone: Gene names are mouse gene names. The read is 1 residue too short to cover the CDR3 end, so that end is filled in from the germline J gene. The V call is TRBV1, the J call TRBJ1-1; no firm D call. Trimming shortened V by 0 bases and J by 1 base, and 6 bases separated the two germline ends. This CDR3 is 14 amino acids long. Germline loops: CDR1 NSQYPW, CDR2 LRSPGD (reference sequence). CDR3 region: CTCSADWGNTEVFF. The CDR3 bases that were read are TGCACCTGCAGTGCAGATTGGGGAAACACAGAAGTCTTC.

As to this clone: Germline and genes: mouse. The read halts 1 residue ahead of the CDR3 end, with the missing end drawn from the germline J gene. The gene calls are TRBV4 and TRBJ2-1; 10 positions match TRBD1. This CDR3 contains 13 residues. V shed 4 bases and J 7 bases; nucleotides not matched to a gene: 1. CDR1 and CDR2 from the germline V gene are LGHDT and YNNKQL (reference sequence). The CDR3 here is CASSLTGGAEQFF. The part of the CDR3 DNA that was read is TGTGCCAGCAGCTTGACAGGGGGCGCTGAGCAGTTC.

Concerning this clone itself: Any gene name here is a mouse gene name. The CDR3 end is not reached by the read, which stops 1 residue before it; the germline J gene fills it in. The chain has TRBV13-1 and TRBJ1-3; TRBD1 is a possible D gene (5 bases). The V end lost 2 bases, the J end lost 3 bases, and 6 bases lay between the germline ends. The CDR3 is 13 residues long. The germline CDR1 and CDR2 sequences are NSHNY and SYGAGN. CDR3 DNA, as far as it was read: TGTGCCAGCAGTGAGCAGGGTGGAAATACGCTCTAT. The encoded protein is CASSEQGGNTLY. The entire CDR3 sequence reads CASSEQGGNTLYF.

With respect to this clone: The gene symbols are mouse symbols. The read ends 1 residue shy of where the CDR3 ends; the end is completed using the germline J gene. J is TRBJ1-1 and V is TRBV1, with TRBD1 matching 7 bases. V dropped 2 bases and J dropped 6; count of bases not matched to a gene: 0. Germline CDR1 reads NSQYPW; CDR2 reads LRSPGD (reference sequence). This CDR3 comprises 12 residues. The part of the CDR3 DNA that was read is TGCACCTGCAGTGCACAGGGGGCAGAAGTCTTC. Translated: CTCSAQGAEVF. The whole CDR3 protein is CTCSAQGAEVFF.

Points on this clone: Mouse germline and gene names are used. The read gets to within 1 residue of the CDR3 end, and the germline J gene fills in the rest. The J gene is TRBJ1-5, the V gene TRBV13-2; tentative D call: TRBD1 (5 bases). Trimming removed 0 bases from V and 4 bases from J, with 11 bases in between. The germline gives CDR1 NNHNN, CDR2 SYGAGS (reference sequence). The CDR3 is 15 amino acids. CDR3 bases read: TGTGCCAGCGGTGATGTAGGCAGGGAAAACCAGGCTCCGCTT. Its translation: CASGDVGRENQAPL. The whole CDR3 protein is CASGDVGRENQAPLF.

A note on this clone: Mouse gene names and germline throughout. The missing CDR3 end, 1 residue past where the read stops, is filled in from the germline J gene. The chain joins TRBV13-2 to TRBJ2-4; 7 nucleotides line up with TRBD2. Trimming at V came to 0 bases and at J to 4 bases, leaving 2 bases not matched to a gene. The CDR3 runs to 14 residues. CDR1 and CDR2 (germline): NNHNN, SYGAGS (reference sequence). CDR3 DNA (partial): TGTGCCAGCGGTGATGCCGACTGGGAAAACACCTTGTAC. Translation gives CASGDADWENTLY. Given in full, the CDR3 is CASGDADWENTLYF.

Concerning this clone: Gene names denote mouse genes. The read falls 1 residue short of the CDR3 end, and the missing part is taken from the germline J gene. The same CDR3 can be traced to other DNA sequences in this sample. V is TRBV20 and J is TRBJ1-3; no firm D call. The CDR3 spans 13 residues. Looked up from germline, CDR1 is GFQATS and CDR2 is STVNSAI. Deletions cut 2 bases from V and 0 bases from J, with 5 bases between. The part of the CDR3 DNA that was read is TGTGGTGCTAGGCAAAATTCTGGAAATACGCTCTAT. It yields the protein CGARQNSGNTLY. From start to end, the CDR3 is CGARQNSGNTLYF.

In regard to this clone: The genes and germline here are from mouse. The missing CDR3 end, 1 residue past where the read stops, is filled in from the germline J gene. The chain uses TRBV29 and TRBJ2-4; tentatively, D is TRBD1 or TRBD2 (6 bases each). CDR1 is MSHET, CDR2 SYDVDS, per germline. Trimming cost V 6 bases and J 0 bases, with 16 bases left between them. This CDR3 has 16 residues. The sequenced CDR3 bases are TGTGCTAGCAGCCCCGCTCAGGGGACTAGTCAAAACACCTTGTAC. It yields the protein CASSPAQGTSQNTLY. The CDR3 as a whole reads CASSPAQGTSQNTLYF.

Turning to this clone: Gene names refer to mouse genes. The CDR3 goes on 1 residue after the read ends, and that part is filled in from the germline J gene. The V and J genes are TRBV13-2 and TRBJ2-5, with 7 bases fitting TRBD2. CDR1 NNHNN and CDR2 SYGAGS come from the germline V gene (reference sequence). The ends lost 2 bases at V and 0 bases at J; junction bases unmatched: 3. The CDR3 has 15 amino acids. This CDR3 is CASGELGDNQDTQYF. The DNA read from the CDR3 is TGTGCCAGCGGTGAGCTGGGGGATAACCAAGACACCCAGTAC.